This T cell receptor beta chain was documented in a study of response to subunit inactivated influenza vaccine. A remark on this clonotype: Its matching antigen is unknown.

Overall study findings and caveats: The authors offered the suggestion that each seasonal influenza vaccination recruits few new T cells.

Each CDR3 protein gets one entry after TCRdb re-called the RT-PCR reads with MiXCR. In the table there are around 580,000 distinct CDR3 sequences, around 13% of which are singletons. CDR1 is MNHEY, CDR2 SMNVEV, per germline (reference sequence). Trimming took 7 bases from V and 2 from J; bases not matched to a gene: 3. The length of the CDR3 is 14 residues. J is TRBJ2-3 and V is TRBV27, with 10 bases lining up with TRBD2. The receptor's source is a man aged 50-59 years who received an inactivated influenza vaccine. The specimen was PBMCs from blood, collected roughly 13 days after vaccination. The CDR3 nucleotides read TGTGCCAGCAAGCGGGGGGGCCTCACAGATACGCAGTATTTT. This gives the protein CASKRGGLTDTQYF.